The 8 T cell receptor beta chains below were found in one sample sequenced in a study of blood T cell repertoires in COVID-19. The assay was immunoSEQ multiplex PCR, and TCRdb's table has in-frame clones only and misses some. The sample shows about 160,000 clones, over 75% of them seen only once. The sample was peripheral blood. The receptors were sampled from a man in his 70s with acute or convalescent COVID-19.

The chain uses TRBV7-2 and TRBJ2-1, with 9 bases lining up with TRBD1. The germline CDR1 and CDR2 sequences are SGHTA and FQGNSA. This CDR3 region has 13 residues. V trimming: 5 bases; J trimming: 9 bases; junction bases outside the gene matches: 5. The CDR3 loop reads CASSGQGRGEQFF. The DNA for the CDR3 is TGTGCCAGCAGCGGACAGGGGCGGGGTGAGCAGTTCTTC.

This clone was recorded only once. The chain couples TRBV9 to TRBJ1-2; 9 positions agree with TRBD1. The CDR3 runs to 15 residues. Trimming removed 0 bases from V and 1 base from J; junction bases left unmatched: 1. Germline V CDR1 and CDR2: SGDLS, YYNGEE. In DNA, the CDR3 is TGTGCCAGCAGCGTAGGGGGACAGGGTAACTATGGCTACACCTTC. Its protein is CASSVGGQGNYGYTF.

The rearrangement links TRBV5-1 to TRBJ1-2, with a tentative D call TRBD1 (5 bases). The V and J ends lost 0 bases and 4 bases respectively, with 13 bases between them. The CDR3 sequence is 15 residues long. Germline V lookup: CDR1 SGHRS, CDR2 YFSETQ. The CDR3 loop reads CASSLDPGSPYGYTF. The CDR3 DNA is TGCGCCAGCAGCTTGGATCCAGGGTCGCCCTATGGCTACACCTTC.

The chain employs TRBV9 and TRBJ2-2, with TRBD2 identical over 8 bases. Trimming cost V 0 bases and J 1 base; bases outside gene matches: 5. Germline V CDR1 and CDR2: SGDLS, YYNGEE. This CDR3 has 17 residues. As DNA, the CDR3 is TGTGCCAGCAGCGTAGGATCTCTAGCGGGGAACACCGGGGAGCTGTTTTTT. Its translation: CASSVGSLAGNTGELFF.

This chain joins TRBV5-8 and TRBJ2-7; a weak D match, TRBD2 (5 bases). The CDR3 contains 14 residues. Trimming removed 4 bases from V and 4 bases from J, with 15 bases in between. Germline V gives CDR1 SGHTS, CDR2 YDEGEE. In DNA, the CDR3 is TGTGCCAGCAGCCGAGGGCAGCCCCCATACGAGCAGTACTTC. Its translation is CASSRGQPPYEQYF.

The chain is built from TRBV28 and TRBJ1-1, with D maybe TRBD1 (5 bases). CDR3 size: 17 residues. V gave up 7 bases and J gave up 4 bases, with 25 bases separating them. Germline loops: CDR1 MDHEN, CDR2 SYDVKM. The CDR3 region has the DNA TGTGCCAGCACCTCGGGGGGTTTCATTTTCCGTGGCACTGAAGCTTTCTTT. This sequence encodes CASTSGGFIFRGTEAFF.

This sequence joins TRBV4-1 and TRBJ2-2; possibly TRBD1 for D (6 bases). The CDR3 has 16 amino acids. The germline V gene encodes CDR1 MGHRA and CDR2 YSYEKL. The germline V and J ends were trimmed by 4 bases and 0 bases, with 12 bases remaining between them. For the CDR3, the DNA is TGCGCCAGCAGCCCCCCGGACAGATCGAACACCGGGGAGCTGTTTTTT. Its translation: CASSPPDRSNTGELFF.

The chain couples TRBV19 to TRBJ2-7; TRBD1 matches at 7 bases. The J segment lost 3 bases and the V segment lost 4 bases, leaving 12 bases of the junction unmatched. The length of the CDR3 is 16 residues. CDR1 and CDR2 (germline): LNHDA, SQIVND (reference sequence). The CDR3 is CASSRYAAGGFYEQYF. DNA for the CDR3: TGTGCCAGTAGTAGATACGCGGCAGGGGGTTTCTACGAGCAGTACTTC.